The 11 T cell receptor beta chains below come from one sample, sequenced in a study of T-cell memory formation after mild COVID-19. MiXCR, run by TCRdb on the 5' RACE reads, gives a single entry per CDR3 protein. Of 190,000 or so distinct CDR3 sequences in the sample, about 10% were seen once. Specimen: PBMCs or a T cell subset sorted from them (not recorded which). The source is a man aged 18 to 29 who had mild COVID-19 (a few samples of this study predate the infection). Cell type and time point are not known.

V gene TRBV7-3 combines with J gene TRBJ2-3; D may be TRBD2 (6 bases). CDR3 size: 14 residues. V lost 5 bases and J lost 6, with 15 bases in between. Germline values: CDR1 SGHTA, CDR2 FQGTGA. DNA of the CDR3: TGTGCCAGCAGCCTAAGGGACTGGGAGGATACGCAGTATTTT. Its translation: CASSLRDWEDTQYF.

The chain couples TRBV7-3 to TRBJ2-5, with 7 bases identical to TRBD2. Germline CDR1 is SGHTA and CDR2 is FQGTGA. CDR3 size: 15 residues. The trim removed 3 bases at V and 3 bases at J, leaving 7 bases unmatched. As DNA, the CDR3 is TGTGCCAGCAGCTTCACCGGGACTAAGGAAGAGACCCAGTACTTC. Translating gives CASSFTGTKEETQYF.

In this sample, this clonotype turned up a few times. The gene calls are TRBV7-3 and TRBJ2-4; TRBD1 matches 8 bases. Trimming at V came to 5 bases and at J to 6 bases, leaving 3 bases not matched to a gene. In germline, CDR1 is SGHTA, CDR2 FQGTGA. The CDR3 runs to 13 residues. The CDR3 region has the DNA TGTGCCAGCAGCCAAGGGACAGGAAACATTCAGTACTTC. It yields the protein CASSQGTGNIQYF.

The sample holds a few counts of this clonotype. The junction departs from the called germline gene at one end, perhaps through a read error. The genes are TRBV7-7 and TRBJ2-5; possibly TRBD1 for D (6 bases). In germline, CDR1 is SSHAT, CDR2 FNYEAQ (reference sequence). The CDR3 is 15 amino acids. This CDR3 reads CASSPDIRGVETQYF. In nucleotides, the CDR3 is TGTGCTAGCAGCCCCGATATCAGGGGAGTCGAGACCCAGTACTTC.

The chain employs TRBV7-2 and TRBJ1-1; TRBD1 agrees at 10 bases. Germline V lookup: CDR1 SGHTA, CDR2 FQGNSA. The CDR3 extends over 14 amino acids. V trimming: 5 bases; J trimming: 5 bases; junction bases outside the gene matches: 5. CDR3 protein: CASSADRGWTEAFF. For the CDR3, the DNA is TGTGCCAGCAGCGCGGACAGGGGGTGGACTGAAGCTTTCTTT.

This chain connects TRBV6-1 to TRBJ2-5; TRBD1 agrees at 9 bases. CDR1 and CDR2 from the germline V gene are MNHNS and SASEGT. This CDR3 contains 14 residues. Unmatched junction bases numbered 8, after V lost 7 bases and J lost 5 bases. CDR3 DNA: TGTGCCAGCAACGGACAGGGGAGAGTGGAGACCCAGTACTTC. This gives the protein CASNGQGRVETQYF.

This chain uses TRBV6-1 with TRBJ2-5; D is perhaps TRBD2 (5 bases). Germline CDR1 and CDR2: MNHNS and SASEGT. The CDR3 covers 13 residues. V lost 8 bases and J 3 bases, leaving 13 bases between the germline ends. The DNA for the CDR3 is TGTGCCAGCGCCGCCCCCGGGAAAGAGACCCAGTACTTC. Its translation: CASAAPGKETQYF.

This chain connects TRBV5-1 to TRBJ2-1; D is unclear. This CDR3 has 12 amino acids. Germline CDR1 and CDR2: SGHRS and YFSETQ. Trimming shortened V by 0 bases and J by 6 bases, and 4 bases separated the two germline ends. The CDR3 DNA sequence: TGCGCCAGCAGCTTGGATGCCAATGAGCAGTTCTTC. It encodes CASSLDANEQFF.

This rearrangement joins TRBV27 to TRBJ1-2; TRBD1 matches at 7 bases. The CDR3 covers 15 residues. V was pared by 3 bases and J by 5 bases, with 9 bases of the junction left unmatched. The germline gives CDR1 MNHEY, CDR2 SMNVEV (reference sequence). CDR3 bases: TGTGCCAGCAGTTTTGCACCGACAGGGTCTTATGGCTACACCTTC. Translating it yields CASSFAPTGSYGYTF.

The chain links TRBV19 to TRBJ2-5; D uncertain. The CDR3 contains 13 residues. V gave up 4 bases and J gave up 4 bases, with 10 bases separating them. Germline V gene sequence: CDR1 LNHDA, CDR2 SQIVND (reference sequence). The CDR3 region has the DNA TGTGCCAGTAGTACCCGACCAAGAGAGACCCAGTACTTC. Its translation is CASSTRPRETQYF.

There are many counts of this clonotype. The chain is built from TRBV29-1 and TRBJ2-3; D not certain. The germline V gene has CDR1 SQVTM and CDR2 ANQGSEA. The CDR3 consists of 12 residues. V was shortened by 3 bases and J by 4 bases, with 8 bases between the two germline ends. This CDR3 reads CSVDVAADTQYF. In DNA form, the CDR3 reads TGCAGCGTTGACGTAGCTGCAGATACGCAGTATTTT.